This TCR beta chain was documented in a study of cytomegalovirus exposure and HLA in healthy donors. Though probably carrying unrecorded immune exposures, donors were nominally healthy at sampling. In the PCR, 60 Vbeta and 13 Jbeta primers were used. Assay: immunoSEQ multiplex PCR; the TCRdb copy retains only in-frame clones and omits some. The data show about 130,000 clones, approximately 86% seen once. The CDR3 loop spans 14 amino acids. The V end lost 4 bases, the J end lost 11 bases, and 20 bases lay between the germline ends. Germline CDR1 and CDR2: MNHNY and SVGAGI (reference sequence). Findings and limits, study-wide: Later analysis found that TCR beta chains associated with HLA were more clonally expanded than other, equally common chains. Many donors carried some public TCRs, although rarity characterized most TCR sequences.

Concerning this clone: Its antigen is unknown.

The TCR sequence derives from a boy aged 5-17 years in good health and CMV-seronegative. This chain joins TRBV6-6 and TRBJ2-5; tentatively, D is TRBD1 (5 bases). Sequenced material: PBMCs. This CDR3 reads CASSSVGQGKEQYF. The CDR3 DNA follows: TGTGCCAGCAGTTCGGTGGGGCAGGGCAAAGAGCAGTACTTC.